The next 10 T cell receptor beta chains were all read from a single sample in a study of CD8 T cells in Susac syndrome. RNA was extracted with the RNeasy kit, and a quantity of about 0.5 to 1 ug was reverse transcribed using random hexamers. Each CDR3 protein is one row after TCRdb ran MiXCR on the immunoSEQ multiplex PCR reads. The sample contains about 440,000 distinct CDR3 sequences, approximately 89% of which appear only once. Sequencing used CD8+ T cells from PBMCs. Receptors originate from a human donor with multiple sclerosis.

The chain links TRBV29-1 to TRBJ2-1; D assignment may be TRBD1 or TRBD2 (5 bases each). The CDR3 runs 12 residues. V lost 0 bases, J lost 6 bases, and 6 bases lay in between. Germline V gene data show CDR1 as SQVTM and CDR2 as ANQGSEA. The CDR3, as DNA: TGCAGCGTTGAAGAAGGGACCAATGAGCAGTTCTTC. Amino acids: CSVEEGTNEQFF.

CDR3 in amino acids: CASRPGTDSNQPQHF. As DNA, the CDR3 is TGCGCCAGCAGACCAGGGACCGATAGCAATCAGCCCCAGCATTTT. This sequence joins TRBV4-1 and TRBJ1-5; possible D gene TRBD1, 5 bases. Germline V gene lookup returns CDR1 MGHRA and CDR2 YSYEKL. V was pared by 6 bases and J by 0 bases, with 12 bases between. This CDR3 spans 15 amino acids.

The CDR3, as DNA: TGTGCCAGCAGTTACGAAGGGGACGATCAGCCCCAGCATTTT. Translating it yields CASSYEGDDQPQHF. The chain uses TRBV6-6 and TRBJ1-5; TRBD1 is a possible D gene (5 bases). The V gene lost 2 bases and the J gene lost 5 bases, with 10 bases spanning the gap. From germline, CDR1 is MNHNY and CDR2 SVGAGI (reference sequence). CDR3 length equals 14 residues.

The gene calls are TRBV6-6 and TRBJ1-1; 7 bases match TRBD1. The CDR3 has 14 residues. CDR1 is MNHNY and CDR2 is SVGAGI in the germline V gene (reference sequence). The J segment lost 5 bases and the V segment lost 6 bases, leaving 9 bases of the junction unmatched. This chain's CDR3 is CASRRTGAGTEAFF. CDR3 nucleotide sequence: TGTGCCAGCAGGCGTACAGGGGCTGGTACTGAAGCTTTCTTT.

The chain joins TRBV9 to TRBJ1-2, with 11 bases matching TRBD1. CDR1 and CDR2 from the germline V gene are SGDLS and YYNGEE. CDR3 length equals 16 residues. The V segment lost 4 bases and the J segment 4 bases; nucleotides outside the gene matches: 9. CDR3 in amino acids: CASSTGQGADSYGYTF. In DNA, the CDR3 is TGTGCCAGCAGCACTGGACAGGGGGCAGACTCCTATGGCTACACCTTC.

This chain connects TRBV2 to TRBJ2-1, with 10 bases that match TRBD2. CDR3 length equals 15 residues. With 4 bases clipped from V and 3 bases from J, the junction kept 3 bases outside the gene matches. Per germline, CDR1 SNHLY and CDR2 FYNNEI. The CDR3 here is CASSGTSGNYNEQFF. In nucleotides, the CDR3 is TGTGCCAGCAGTGGGACTAGCGGAAACTACAATGAGCAGTTCTTC. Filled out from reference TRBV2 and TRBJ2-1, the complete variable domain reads EPEVTQTPSHQVTQMGQEVILRCVPISNHLYFYWYRQILGQKVEFLVSFYNNEISEKSEIFDDQFSVERPDGSNFTLKIRSTKLEDSAMYFCASSGTSGNYNEQFFGPGTRLTVL.

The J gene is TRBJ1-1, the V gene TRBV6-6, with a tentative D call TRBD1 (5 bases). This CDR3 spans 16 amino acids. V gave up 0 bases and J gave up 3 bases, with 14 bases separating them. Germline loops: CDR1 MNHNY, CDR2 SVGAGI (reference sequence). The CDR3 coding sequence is TGTGCCAGCAGTTACTCAAAAGGGGTGGGGGACACTGAAGCTTTCTTT. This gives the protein CASSYSKGVGDTEAFF.

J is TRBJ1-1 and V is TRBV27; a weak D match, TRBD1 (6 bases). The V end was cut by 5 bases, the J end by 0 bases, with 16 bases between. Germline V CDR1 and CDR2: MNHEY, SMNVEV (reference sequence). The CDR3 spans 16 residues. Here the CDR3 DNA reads TGTGCCAGCAGTACCGCAGGGGCCCCGATGAACACTGAAGCTTTCTTT. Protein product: CASSTAGAPMNTEAFF.

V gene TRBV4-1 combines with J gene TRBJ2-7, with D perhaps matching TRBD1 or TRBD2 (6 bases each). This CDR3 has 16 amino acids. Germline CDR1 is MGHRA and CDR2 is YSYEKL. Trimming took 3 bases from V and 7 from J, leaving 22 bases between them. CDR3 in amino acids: CASSQGVQGGQGEQYF. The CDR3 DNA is TGCGCCAGCAGCCAGGGAGTGCAAGGGGGGCAAGGAGAGCAGTACTTC.

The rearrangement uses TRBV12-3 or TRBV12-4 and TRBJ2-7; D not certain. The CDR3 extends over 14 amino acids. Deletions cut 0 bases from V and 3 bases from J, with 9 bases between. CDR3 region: CASSLARLIYEQYF. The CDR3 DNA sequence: TGTGCCAGCAGTTTAGCCAGGCTGATCTACGAGCAGTACTTC.